These 26 T cell receptor beta chains share one sample of origin, sequenced in a study of PD-1 blockade in mismatch repair-deficient tumors. Using immunoSEQ multiplex PCR, the repertoire was profiled, and TCRdb retains in-frame clones only, with some absent. The sample lists more than 95,000 clones; approximately 86% were seen once. The sequencing here drew on peripheral blood, taken 44 weeks after starting pembrolizumab. These receptors were collected from an adult with mismatch repair-deficient cancer.

This clone occurred once. The rearrangement joins TRBV6-5 to TRBJ2-7, with 11 bases lining up with TRBD1. CDR3 size: 13 residues. Germline values: CDR1 MNHEY, CDR2 SVGAGI. Unmatched junction bases numbered 4, after V lost 8 bases and J lost 4 bases. The DNA of the CDR3 is TGTGCCAGCTCCGGGGACAGGGGGTACGAGCAGTACTTC. It yields the protein CASSGDRGYEQYF.

The chain is built from TRBV6-6 and TRBJ1-2; D unresolved. The CDR3 is made up of 14 amino acids. The V end lost 2 bases, the J end lost 2 bases, and 9 bases lay between the germline ends. Germline CDR1 and CDR2: MNHNY and SVGAGI (reference sequence). The CDR3 loop reads CASSYMEVNYGYTF. CDR3 DNA: TGTGCCAGCAGTTACATGGAGGTCAACTATGGCTACACCTTC.

The V gene is TRBV27, the J gene TRBJ1-1; D is undetermined. Germline V gene data show CDR1 as MNHEY and CDR2 as SMNVEV (reference sequence). The CDR3 has 12 residues. V was shortened by 4 bases and J by 4 bases, with 7 bases between the two germline ends. In nucleotides, the CDR3 is TGTGCCAGCAGTTGGGGAGGCACTGAAGCTTTCTTT. As protein: CASSWGGTEAFF.

The rearrangement uses TRBV10-1 and TRBJ2-7; D tentatively fits TRBD1 or TRBD2 (5 bases each). Trimming cost V 0 bases and J 2 bases, with 20 bases left between them. The CDR3 extends over 18 amino acids. Germline CDR1 is WNHNN and CDR2 is SYGVQD (reference sequence). The CDR3, as DNA: TGCGCCAGCAGTGAGTCCCGGGACGGCCGGGACCAAGCCTACGAGCAGTACTTC. Its protein is CASSESRDGRDQAYEQYF.

The chain couples TRBV6-1 to TRBJ1-4; 9 bases match TRBD1. The CDR3 runs 15 residues. J gave up 7 bases and V 2 bases, and 5 bases lay outside the gene matches. Germline assignment: CDR1 MNHNS and CDR2 SASEGT. CDR3 nucleotides: TGTGCCAGCAGTGAACTGGACAGGGGTTCTGAAAAACTGTTTTTT. This translates into CASSELDRGSEKLFF.

This sequence joins TRBV5-6 and TRBJ2-7, with D possibly matching TRBD2 (6 bases). Trimming removed 4 bases at V and 0 bases at J, with 14 bases between. The CDR3 loop spans 15 amino acids. CDR1 and CDR2 (germline): SGHDT, YYEEEE. This chain's CDR3 is CASSLFSGSSYEQYF. The CDR3 DNA reads as TGTGCCAGCAGCCTTTTTAGCGGAAGCTCCTACGAGCAGTACTTC.

This clone has just a few counts. CDR3 nucleotide sequence: TGTGCCAGCAGCGGAACCACAGGGAGCTCCTACGAGCAGTACTTC. Translation: CASSGTTGSSYEQYF. The gene calls are TRBV7-9 and TRBJ2-7; tentatively, D is TRBD1 (6 bases). In germline, CDR1 is SEHNR, CDR2 FQNEAQ (reference sequence). Trimming shortened V by 5 bases and J by 0 bases, and 14 bases separated the two germline ends. The CDR3 extends over 15 amino acids.

The gene calls are TRBV18 and TRBJ2-7; D might be TRBD1 (6 bases). Germline CDR1 is KGHSH and CDR2 is LQKENI. This CDR3 is built from 17 residues. V lost 0 bases and J lost 1, with 16 bases in between. The CDR3 sequence: CASSPPSPTGRSYEQYF. The CDR3 DNA is TGTGCCAGCTCACCACCGTCCCCAACAGGGAGATCCTACGAGCAGTACTTC.

The genes are TRBV19 and TRBJ2-2; D is unclear. The CDR3 sequence is 15 residues long. Trimming took off 3 bases at V and 4 bases at J, with 12 bases between the two ends. Germline CDR1 and CDR2: LNHDA and SQIVND (reference sequence). The chain's CDR3 is CASSIQAGPTGELFF. The CDR3 coding sequence is TGTGCCAGTAGTATTCAAGCTGGACCCACCGGGGAGCTGTTTTTT.

The rearrangement uses TRBV10-3 and TRBJ2-1; 11 bases agree with TRBD2. The CDR3 is 18 amino acids. Trimming cost V 6 bases and J 7 bases; bases outside gene matches: 17. Germline CDR1 ENHRY, CDR2 SYGVKD. The CDR3, as DNA: TGTGCCATCAGATCATCAGTGGCACCTAGCGGGAGGCATAATGAGCAGTTCTTC. This encodes CAIRSSVAPSGRHNEQFF.

This rearrangement joins TRBV11-2 to TRBJ2-1; TRBD2 might be the D (6 bases). This CDR3 contains 16 residues. CDR1 and CDR2 (germline): SGHAT, FQNNGV. Trimming pared 2 bases from V and 0 bases from J, leaving 11 bases between. As DNA, the CDR3 is TGTGCCAGCAGCTTAATTGCGGGAAGCTCCTACAATGAGCAGTTCTTC. Residues: CASSLIAGSSYNEQFF.

The chain combines TRBV5-6 with TRBJ2-1; 8 bases are a match to TRBD1. Trimming removed 3 bases from V and 5 bases from J; junction bases left unmatched: 13. Germline V gene sequence: CDR1 SGHDT, CDR2 YYEEEE. The length of the CDR3 is 17 residues. This CDR3 reads CASSYFGQGAFHNEQFF. The CDR3, as DNA: TGTGCCAGCAGCTACTTCGGACAGGGCGCTTTTCACAATGAGCAGTTCTTC.

The J gene is TRBJ2-1, the V gene TRBV4-3, with TRBD2 matching over 12 bases. Germline loops: CDR1 LGHNA, CDR2 YSLEER. The CDR3 runs to 16 residues. V lost 4 bases to trimming and J lost 7 bases; unmatched junction nucleotides: 8. The CDR3 reads CASSPRLAGEGNEQFF. In nucleotides, the CDR3 is TGCGCCAGCAGCCCTAGACTAGCGGGAGAGGGGAATGAGCAGTTCTTC.

This chain links TRBV18 with TRBJ1-3; 7 nucleotides align to TRBD1. The CDR3 totals 16 residues. Germline V CDR1 and CDR2: KGHSH, LQKENI. Trimming removed 4 bases from V and 2 bases from J; junction bases left unmatched: 8. Written as DNA, the CDR3 is TGTGCCAGCTCACGTACAGGGGAGTTCCCTGGAAACACCATATATTTT. As protein: CASSRTGEFPGNTIYF.

The V gene is TRBV21-1, the J gene TRBJ1-3. TRBV21-1 is a pseudogene segment. This CDR3 region has 14 residues. CDR3 in DNA: TGTGCCAGCAGCATACTCCGGGACGGAAACACCATATATTTT. Translated: CASSILRDGNTIYF.

This clone has just one count. The gene calls are TRBV4-1 and TRBJ2-1; D remains unclear. Between the trimmed V and J ends, which lost 0 bases and 10 bases, there was a span of 10 bases. The CDR3 runs 13 residues. Germline assignment: CDR1 MGHRA and CDR2 YSYEKL. Written as DNA, the CDR3 is TGCGCCAGCAGCCAAGAATCGAGAGTCGAGCAGTTCTTC. This sequence encodes CASSQESRVEQFF.

The table lists this clone with a few counts. The chain couples TRBV11-3 to TRBJ2-1; D not certain. V lost 4 bases to trimming and J lost 5 bases, with 9 bases between them. The CDR3 totals 13 residues. CDR1 is SGHNT, CDR2 YENEEA, per germline. CDR3 DNA: TGTGCCAGCAGCTCCAAAGCCGACAATGAGCAGTTCTTC. Amino acid sequence: CASSSKADNEQFF.

The rearrangement links TRBV18 to TRBJ2-4, with D perhaps TRBD1 or TRBD2 (6 bases each). Germline V gene data show CDR1 as KGHSH and CDR2 as LQKENI. V was clipped by 0 bases and J by 5 bases, with 14 bases between them. CDR3 length: 16 residues. The CDR3 DNA follows: TGTGCCAGCTCACCACCTTTGCCGGGGGCCCAAAACATTCAGTACTTC. This sequence encodes CASSPPLPGAQNIQYF.

The chain uses TRBV4-3 and TRBJ1-4, with TRBD1 identical over 8 bases. Germline CDR1 LGHNA, CDR2 YSLEER. J gave up 8 bases and V 3 bases, and 5 bases lay outside the gene matches. The CDR3 runs 14 residues. The CDR3 DNA reads as TGCGCCAGCAGCCAGACAGGGGACGGCGAAAAACTGTTTTTT. This translates into CASSQTGDGEKLFF.

The chain links TRBV7-3 to TRBJ2-1; 10 nucleotides line up with TRBD2. Per germline, CDR1 SGHTA and CDR2 FQGTGA. This CDR3 has 16 amino acids. The V and J ends lost 1 base and 7 bases, in that order; junction bases with no gene match: 7. CDR3 nucleotide sequence: TGTGCCAGCAGCTTAAACGCCAGCGGGAGGGTTAATGAGCAGTTCTTC. Translation gives CASSLNASGRVNEQFF.

This chain joins TRBV27 and TRBJ2-7, with D maybe TRBD1 (5 bases). Germline loops: CDR1 MNHEY, CDR2 SMNVEV (reference sequence). This CDR3 has 13 residues. The V and J ends lost 6 bases and 2 bases respectively, with 11 bases between them. CDR3 region: CASRTGPTYEQYF. The CDR3 DNA reads as TGTGCCAGCAGAACAGGTCCAACCTACGAGCAGTACTTC.

The V call is TRBV5-5, the J call TRBJ1-1; D perhaps matches TRBD1 (5 bases). The CDR3 is 14 residues long. V gave up 4 bases and J gave up 4 bases, with 14 bases separating them. The germline gives CDR1 SGHKS, CDR2 YYEKEE (reference sequence). This CDR3 is CASSRGQGSTEAFF. As DNA, the CDR3 is TGTGCCAGCAGCCGAGGGCAGGGTAGCACTGAAGCTTTCTTT.

CDR3 nucleotides: TGTGCCAGCAGCTTAGAGGGCAACACTGAAGCTTTCTTT. This gives the protein CASSLEGNTEAFF. This chain uses TRBV7-8 with TRBJ1-1; D remains ambiguous. The CDR3 spans 13 residues. CDR1 SGHVS and CDR2 FQNEAQ come from the germline V gene. Between the trimmed V and J ends, which lost 1 base and 2 bases, there was a span of 5 bases. The whole variable domain, remainder taken from reference TRBV7-8 and TRBJ1-1, is GAGVSQSPRYKVAKRGQDVALRCDPISGHVSLFWYQQALGQGPEFLTYFQNEAQLDKSGLPSDRFFAERPEGSVSTLKIQRTQQEDSAVYLCASSLEGNTEAFFGQGTRLTVV.

The rearrangement joins TRBV28 to TRBJ1-2, with D tentatively TRBD1 (6 bases). V lost 7 bases to trimming and J lost 4 bases, with 19 bases between them. This CDR3 is 15 amino acids long. Germline values: CDR1 MDHEN, CDR2 SYDVKM. CDR3 in amino acids: CASIHGGGGVYGYTF. The CDR3 DNA sequence: TGTGCCAGCATTCACGGTGGGGGGGGCGTCTATGGCTACACCTTC.

This rearrangement joins TRBV6-1 to TRBJ2-3, with a possible D match to TRBD2 (5 bases). The CDR3 totals 15 residues. The germline gives CDR1 MNHNS, CDR2 SASEGT. The ends were cut back, 3 bases at V and 0 bases at J, with 10 bases in the middle. The DNA for the CDR3 is TGTGCCAGCAGTGATTGGGAGATGAGCACAGATACGCAGTATTTT. Protein: CASSDWEMSTDTQYF.

The genes are TRBV19 and TRBJ2-6; 9 positions agree with TRBD1. This CDR3 is built from 16 residues. In germline, CDR1 is LNHDA, CDR2 SQIVND (reference sequence). V was clipped by 8 bases and J by 4 bases; unmatched bases: 9. The CDR3 loop reads CASLTGGATGANVLTF. Here the CDR3 DNA reads TGTGCCAGTCTCACAGGGGGCGCGACCGGGGCCAACGTCCTGACTTTC. The full variable domain, in which reference TRBV19 and TRBJ2-6 provide the parts outside the CDR3, is DGGITQSPKYLFRKEGQNVTLSCEQNLNHDAMYWYRQDPGQGLRLIYYSQIVNDFQKGDIAEGYSVSREKKESFPLTVTSAQKNPTAFYLCASLTGGATGANVLTFGAGSRLTVL.